Below, 5 T cell receptor beta chains from the same sample are listed, as sequenced in a study of T cells in Graves' hyperthyroidism and ophthalmopathy. Amplified TCR beta CDR3 regions derived from RNA transcripts. TCR CDR3 underwent first-round RT-PCR with the HTBI primer set. TCRdb re-derived calls from the multiplex PCR reads in MiXCR, one entry per CDR3 protein. Here the sample spans some 350,000 distinct CDR3 sequences, about 13% being singletons. Input material: blood. These receptors were taken from a woman in her thirties or forties with Graves' ophthalmopathy.

This clonotype occurred many times. This CDR3 reads CASTLGQSNTEAFF. The CDR3, as DNA: TGTGCCAGCACTCTGGGACAGTCCAACACTGAAGCTTTCTTT. V and J are TRBV6-1 and TRBJ1-1, with TRBD1 identical over 7 bases. Germline-derived CDR1 and CDR2 are MNHNS and SASEGT. With 7 bases clipped from V and 2 bases from J, the junction kept 7 bases outside the gene matches. The CDR3 totals 14 residues.

This clonotype was found a few times. V is TRBV5-5 and J is TRBJ1-6, with TRBD1 as a possible D gene (5 bases). V dropped 7 bases and J dropped 4 bases, with 18 bases sitting between them. From germline, CDR1 is SGHKS and CDR2 YYEKEE (reference sequence). The CDR3 runs 16 residues. CDR3 region: CASSPSGTAYNSPLHF. Written as DNA, the CDR3 is TGTGCCAGCTCACCCAGTGGGACGGCGTATAATTCACCCCTCCACTTT.

The V gene is TRBV9, the J gene TRBJ1-3; D not certain. Per germline, CDR1 SGDLS and CDR2 YYNGEE. Trimming shortened V by 1 base and J by 3 bases, and 8 bases separated the two germline ends. The CDR3 totals 14 residues. The CDR3 nucleotides are TGTGCCAGCAGCGTATCGGGCGATGGAAACACCATATATTTT. This translates into CASSVSGDGNTIYF.

This clonotype was observed a handful of times. The genes are TRBV20-1 and TRBJ2-2, with a possible D match to TRBD1 (6 bases). From germline, CDR1 is DFQATT and CDR2 SNEGSKA (reference sequence). The CDR3 spans 13 residues. Trimming stripped 1 base from V and 6 bases from J, with 9 bases between. As DNA, the CDR3 is TGCAGTGCTAGAGGGGACAAGTCCGGGGAGCTGTTTTTT. It yields the protein CSARGDKSGELFF.

This clonotype has at least ten counts. The chain combines TRBV16 with TRBJ1-1; 8 bases are a match to TRBD1. In germline, CDR1 is KGHSY, CDR2 FQNENV. The length of the CDR3 is 19 residues. Trimming at V came to 2 bases and at J to 1 base, leaving 15 bases not matched to a gene. The CDR3 protein is CASSQTRGRGVASNTEAFF. The CDR3 nucleotides read TGTGCCAGCAGCCAAACCAGGGGGCGAGGGGTGGCGTCGAACACTGAAGCTTTCTTT.